One and the same sample provided the 5 T cell receptor beta chains below, sequenced in a study of blood T cell repertoires in COVID-19. Sequencing was performed with immunoSEQ multiplex PCR; in TCRdb, only in-frame clones are kept and a portion is missing. The repertoire holds over 130,000 clones, with 84% as singletons. The sequencing sample was made of PBMCs or T cells enriched from blood (not recorded which). The source is a man between 45 and 60 years old in a cohort exposed to, infected with or recovered from COVID-19 (not recorded which).

The rearrangement uses TRBV11-2 and TRBJ2-1; 7 bases agree with TRBD1. Germline-derived CDR1 and CDR2 are SGHAT and FQNNGV. The V and J ends lost 1 base and 6 bases, in that order; junction bases with no gene match: 12. This CDR3 is 17 amino acids long. In nucleotides, the CDR3 is TGTGCCAGCAGCTTAGGGATTGGACAGGTAGCCTCCAATGAGCAGTTCTTC. Translating gives CASSLGIGQVASNEQFF.

The chain recombines TRBV3-1 (or the pseudogene TRBV3-2) with TRBJ2-7, with a possible D match to TRBD2 (6 bases). The CDR3 has 15 amino acids. With 2 bases removed from V and 5 bases from J, the gap between germline ends came to 16 bases. CDR1 and CDR2 from the germline V gene are LGHDT and YNNKEL (reference sequence). The CDR3 region has the DNA TGTGCCAGCAGCCAAAACCCAGGTTGGGGGGACGAGCAGTACTTC. Protein sequence: CASSQNPGWGDEQYF.

The chain recombines TRBV19 with TRBJ1-6; 8 positions agree with TRBD1. The CDR3 is made up of 18 amino acids. The germline V gene encodes CDR1 LNHDA and CDR2 SQIVND (reference sequence). Unmatched junction bases numbered 20, after V lost 6 bases and J lost 10 bases. Here the CDR3 DNA reads TGTGCCAGTAGCACCGGGACAGGTGAAAGGAGGGAGAGCTCACCCCTCCACTTT. Translation gives CASSTGTGERRESSPLHF.

The V call is TRBV5-1, the J call TRBJ2-3, with 11 nucleotides matching TRBD2. The CDR3 has 19 residues. With 2 bases clipped from V and 0 bases from J, the junction kept 11 bases outside the gene matches. In germline, CDR1 is SGHRS, CDR2 YFSETQ. CDR3 amino acids: CASSLDAGTSGPSTDTQYF. For the CDR3, the DNA is TGCGCCAGCAGCTTAGATGCCGGGACTAGCGGACCTAGCACAGATACGCAGTATTTT.

V usage is TRBV7-2 and J usage is TRBJ2-7; 9 positions match TRBD1. This CDR3 spans 16 amino acids. Trimming removed 1 base from V and 2 bases from J; junction bases left unmatched: 6. The germline gives CDR1 SGHTA, CDR2 FQGNSA. The CDR3 is CASSLGGTGLPYEQYF. The DNA for the CDR3 is TGTGCCAGCAGCTTAGGTGGGACAGGGTTACCCTACGAGCAGTACTTC.